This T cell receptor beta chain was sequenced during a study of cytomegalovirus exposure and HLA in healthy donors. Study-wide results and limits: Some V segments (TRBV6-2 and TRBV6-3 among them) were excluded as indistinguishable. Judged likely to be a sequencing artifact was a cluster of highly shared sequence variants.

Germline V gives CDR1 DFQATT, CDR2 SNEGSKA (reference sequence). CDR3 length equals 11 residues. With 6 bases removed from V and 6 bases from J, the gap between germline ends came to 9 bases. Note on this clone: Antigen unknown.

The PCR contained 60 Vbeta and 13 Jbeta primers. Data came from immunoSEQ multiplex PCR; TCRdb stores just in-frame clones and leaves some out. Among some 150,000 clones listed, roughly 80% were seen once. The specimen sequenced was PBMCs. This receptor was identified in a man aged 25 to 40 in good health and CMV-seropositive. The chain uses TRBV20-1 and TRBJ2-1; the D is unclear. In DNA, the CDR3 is TGCAGTGCCTCCCACGGCAATGAGCAGTTCTTC. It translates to CSASHGNEQFF.